What follows are 24 T cell receptor beta chains derived from one specimen sequenced in a study of immune characterization of retroperitoneal liposarcoma. TCRdb called the PCR reads again in MiXCR, with one record for every CDR3 protein. The table lists about 10,000 distinct CDR3 sequences, less than 40% of them singletons, with less than 25% in the top ten. The source material was tumor tissue. The receptors here all came from a male donor with retroperitoneal liposarcoma.

This clonotype came up a few times. The chain employs TRBV7-3 and TRBJ2-2; no reliable D call. Trimming shortened V by 5 bases and J by 0 bases, and 16 bases separated the two germline ends. Germline V gene sequence: CDR1 SGHTA, CDR2 FQGTGA. The CDR3 length is 17 residues. The CDR3 DNA reads TGTGCCAGCAGCCTCCTTAACGGACGGGCGAACACCGGGGAGCTGTTTTTT. Amino acids: CASSLLNGRANTGELFF.

Remarks on this clonotype: A much larger clone differs by one base, so this may be a read error. The chain couples TRBV12-3 or TRBV12-4 to TRBJ2-1, with 9 positions matching TRBD1. The J segment lost 10 bases and the V segment lost 7 bases, leaving 11 bases of the junction unmatched. This CDR3 region has 14 residues. DNA of the CDR3: TGTGCCAGCACCTTGACAGGGGGGTTGAGCGAGCAGTTCTTC. It encodes CASTLTGGLSEQFF.

The J gene is TRBJ2-7, the V gene TRBV25-1; D unresolved. Germline V gene sequence: CDR1 MGHDK, CDR2 SYGVNS. There are 13 residues in the CDR3. Trimming took 1 base from V and 3 from J, leaving 7 bases between them. The CDR3 reads CASSESDGYEQYF. As DNA, the CDR3 is TGTGCCAGCAGTGAATCGGACGGCTACGAGCAGTACTTC.

This clonotype was counted only a few times. This chain connects TRBV28 to TRBJ2-1, with D possibly being TRBD1 (6 bases). The CDR3 is made up of 11 amino acids. Trimming stripped 7 bases from V and 10 bases from J, with 11 bases between. Per the germline V gene, CDR1 is MDHEN and CDR2 is SYDVKM. DNA for the CDR3: TGTGCCAGCACAGGGGCCTACGAGCAGTTCTTC. It codes for CASTGAYEQFF.

This clonotype has at least ten counts. V and J are TRBV11-3 and TRBJ2-1; D is perhaps TRBD1 or TRBD2 (5 bases each). The V end lost 4 bases, the J end lost 0 bases, and 10 bases lay between the germline ends. The CDR3 runs to 15 residues. Germline assignment: CDR1 SGHNT and CDR2 YENEEA. The CDR3 coding sequence is TGTGCCAGCAGCTCATCAGGGAGCTCCTACAATGAGCAGTTCTTC. Residues: CASSSSGSSYNEQFF.

This clonotype was observed a handful of times. The chain uses TRBV6-6 and TRBJ2-1, with unresolved D. This CDR3 region has 13 residues. Looked up from germline, CDR1 is MNHNY and CDR2 is SVGAGI (reference sequence). V lost 0 bases and J 10 bases, leaving 10 bases between the germline ends. For the CDR3, the DNA is TGTGCCAGCAGTTACTCGCCCGGCTACGAGCAGTTCTTC. It codes for CASSYSPGYEQFF.

There are a few counts of this clonotype. J is TRBJ2-7 and V is TRBV6-1; perhaps D is TRBD1 or TRBD2 (5 bases each). With 5 bases removed from V and 0 bases from J, the gap between germline ends came to 20 bases. The germline CDR1 and CDR2 sequences are MNHNS and SASEGT. The length of the CDR3 is 17 residues. CDR3 amino acids: CASSRSPRAEGSYEQYF. The CDR3 DNA follows: TGTGCCAGCAGTCGATCCCCCAGGGCAGAGGGCTCCTACGAGCAGTACTTC.

This chain joins TRBV6-8 and TRBJ2-5, with D hard to call. Between the trimmed V and J ends, which lost 6 bases and 10 bases, there was a span of 18 bases. This CDR3 has 13 residues. The V gene's germline CDR1 is MNHGY and CDR2 SAAAGT. The CDR3 DNA reads as TGTGCCAGCAGCTCCCCCGCTCCTATTATCCAGTACTTC. Translation: CASSSPAPIIQYF.

The chain carries TRBV6-1 and TRBJ2-1; D may match TRBD1 or TRBD2 (6 bases each). Gene TRBJ2-7 matches the end of the DNA better, so the J call may be wrong. CDR3 length: 12 amino acids. CDR1 MNHNS and CDR2 SASEGT come from the germline V gene. CDR3 nucleotides: TGTGCCAGCAGCCCGGGGGACAATGAGCAGTACTTC. As protein: CASSPGDNEQYF.

In its sample, this clonotype was seen a few times. V is TRBV6-4 and J is TRBJ2-4, with D possibly matching TRBD2 (6 bases). CDR1 MRHNA and CDR2 SNTAGT come from the germline V gene. This CDR3 has 16 residues. Deletions cut 0 bases from V and 13 bases from J, with 22 bases between. CDR3 in DNA: TGTGCCAGCAGTGACTCAACCGGGACTCCCCCCAATGAGCAGTACTTC. Translated: CASSDSTGTPPNEQYF.

V is TRBV7-8 and J is TRBJ2-1; TRBD2 matches at 13 bases. Germline CDR1 reads SGHVS; CDR2 reads FQNEAQ. With V trimmed by 1 base and J by 10 bases, 4 bases remained unmatched. This CDR3 has 15 residues. The CDR3 loop reads CASSLGLAGGGEQFF. CDR3 nucleotides: TGTGCCAGCAGCTTAGGACTAGCGGGAGGCGGAGAGCAGTTCTTC.

The gene calls are TRBV6-1 and TRBJ2-7, with a weak D call TRBD2 (5 bases). Per germline, CDR1 MNHNS and CDR2 SASEGT. The CDR3 sequence is 13 residues long. The CDR3 loop reads CASAEGSSYEQYF. CDR3 nucleotides: TGTGCTTCCGCCGAGGGCAGCTCCTACGAGCAGTACTTC.

This clonotype has ten or more counts. The CDR3 DNA reads as TGTGCCAGCAGCTTTAGCGGGAGCACCTACGAGCAGTTCTTC. The encoded protein is CASSFSGSTYEQFF. The V gene is TRBV7-2, the J gene TRBJ2-1, with 9 bases matching TRBD2. Germline V gene sequence: CDR1 SGHTA, CDR2 FQGNSA. The junction had 7 bases not matched to a gene; V was cut back by 3 bases and J by 10 bases. The CDR3 sequence is 14 residues long.

The chain employs TRBV15 and TRBJ2-6, with D possibly being TRBD1 or TRBD2 (5 bases each). The germline CDR1 and CDR2 sequences are LNHNV and YYDKDF (reference sequence). This CDR3 contains 16 residues. The germline V and J ends were trimmed by 8 bases and 2 bases, with 16 bases remaining between them. For the CDR3, the DNA is TGTGCCACCGCCTATCCGGGGCGGACTGGGGCCAACGTCCTGACTTTC. Protein: CATAYPGRTGANVLTF.

This clonotype was seen many times. The chain is built from TRBV6-1 and TRBJ2-7; D unclear. The CDR3 runs 15 residues. Germline V gene data show CDR1 as MNHNS and CDR2 as SASEGT. The V end lost 6 bases, the J end lost 1 base, and 16 bases lay between the germline ends. For the CDR3, the DNA is TGTGCCAGCAGCCCGGACGGGCTTCGGTCCTACGAGCAGTACTTC. It codes for CASSPDGLRSYEQYF.

The chain uses TRBV6-1 and TRBJ1-6; TRBD1 might be the D (6 bases). CDR3 length: 14 amino acids. The ends were cut back, 2 bases at V and 7 bases at J, with 9 bases in the middle. CDR1 is MNHNS, CDR2 SASEGT, per germline. In DNA, the CDR3 is TGTGCCAGCAGTGAACGGGGGCGGAATTCACCCCTCCACTTT. Its translation: CASSERGRNSPLHF.

The V call is TRBV6-1, the J call TRBJ2-5, with a possible D match to TRBD2 (7 bases). The J call may be incorrect, as the DNA end agrees better with TRBJ2-1. The germline CDR1 and CDR2 sequences are MNHNS and SASEGT. The CDR3 contains 15 residues. The CDR3: CASSPSQGGSYEQFF. CDR3 in DNA: TGTGCCAGCAGTCCATCACAGGGCGGGAGCTACGAGCAGTTCTTC.

The rearrangement links TRBV6-8 to TRBJ2-5, with 9 bases that match TRBD2. Matching the DNA end better, TRBJ2-7 makes the J call doubtful. The CDR3 is 14 amino acids. Germline V gene sequence: CDR1 MNHGY, CDR2 SAAAGT. CDR3 loop: CASRGRGGTYEQYF. Here the CDR3 DNA reads TGTGCCAGCAGAGGGCGGGGGGGCACTTACGAGCAGTACTTC.

The sample holds a few counts of this clonotype. The J gene is TRBJ2-1, the V gene TRBV6-1; TRBD2 aligns across 9 bases. The J call may be mistaken, given a closer DNA end match to TRBJ2-7. Germline CDR1 is MNHNS and CDR2 is SASEGT. The CDR3 length is 16 residues. Here the CDR3 DNA reads TGTGCCAGCAGTCCGAGCCGGAGCGGGAGGTCCAATGAGCAGTACTTC. Its protein is CASSPSRSGRSNEQYF.

As DNA, the CDR3 is TGTGCCAGCCAGTCTGGGGCCAACGTCCTGACTTTC. This gives the protein CASQSGANVLTF. This sequence joins TRBV6-1 and TRBJ2-6; D unclear. The length of the CDR3 is 12 residues. V lost 8 bases to trimming and J lost 1 base, with 3 bases between them. Germline V gene data show CDR1 as MNHNS and CDR2 as SASEGT.

This clonotype came up many times. The V and J genes are TRBV12-3 or TRBV12-4 and TRBJ2-5; unclear D gene. V was clipped by 2 bases and J by 4 bases, with 8 bases between them. CDR3 length: 13 amino acids. CDR3 coding DNA: TGTGCCAGCAGTTTAAGGCAGCTAGAGACCCAGTACTTC. Amino acid sequence: CASSLRQLETQYF.

This clonotype was found a few times. This rearrangement joins TRBV27 to TRBJ1-4; maybe TRBD1 (5 bases). This CDR3 spans 14 amino acids. V lost 4 bases and J 8 bases, leaving 14 bases between the germline ends. Germline CDR1 MNHEY, CDR2 SMNVEV (reference sequence). The CDR3 coding sequence is TGTGCCAGCAGTTCACTACTCCGGGGCGAAAAACTGTTTTTT. Translating it yields CASSSLLRGEKLFF.

The rearrangement links TRBV27 to TRBJ2-1; D is ambiguous. V lost 7 bases and J 13 bases, leaving 26 bases between the germline ends. This CDR3 spans 15 amino acids. Germline V gene sequence: CDR1 MNHEY, CDR2 SMNVEV (reference sequence). The CDR3 bases are TGTGCCAGCACCATGCTGGCCAGGATGGAAAACATTCAGTTCTTC. It codes for CASTMLARMENIQFF.

This chain joins TRBV11-1 and TRBJ2-1; 9 positions agree with TRBD1. The germline gives CDR1 SGHAT, CDR2 FQDESV (reference sequence). The length of the CDR3 is 17 residues. With 8 bases clipped from V and 3 bases from J, the junction kept 14 bases outside the gene matches. The CDR3 reads CASSNRKQGARYNEQFF. For the CDR3, the DNA is TGTGCCAGCTCGAATAGAAAACAGGGGGCTCGCTACAATGAGCAGTTCTTC.